The sample holds many counts of the clone carrying this T cell receptor beta chain. Antigen unknown. Noted time point: persistent/refractory GD, antithyroid drugs over 5 years with positive TRAb. The TCR library was made from RNA extracted from PBMCs. It was an endocrinology department in Xi'an, China, that provided the patients. Into tubes containing EDTA, approximately 9 milliliters of peripheral blood were drawn. TCR beta libraries were built with iRepertoire HTBI primers and Arm-PCR of CDR3 regions. TCRdb fed the multiplex PCR reads into MiXCR, producing one record per CDR3 protein. Among around 400,000 distinct CDR3 sequences, 20% to 25% were seen once, and the ten largest hold around an eighth. This record belongs to a study of regulatory T cells in long-lasting Graves disease. Regarding the study as a whole: Whereas approximately 950 public clonotypes were shared by new patients, persistent patients shared more, at under 3,000. Under persistent disease, TRBV28, TRBJ1-2 and TRBJ2-5 were used preferentially.

The CDR3 is made up of 13 amino acids. CDR1 and CDR2 (germline): MNHEY, SVGEGT. Trimming cost V 5 bases and J 4 bases; bases outside gene matches: 4. This specimen consisted of peripheral blood mononuclear cells (PBMCs), obtained when the disease was refractory, from a patient treated with antithyroid drugs. The rearrangement joins TRBV6-2 or TRBV6-3 to TRBJ1-2; TRBD1 aligns across 7 bases. The clonotype was recovered from a female donor with Graves disease. CDR3 sequence: CASSPGQSYGYTF. CDR3 in DNA: TGTGCCAGCAGTCCGGGACAGTCCTATGGCTACACCTTC.